The 2 T cell receptor beta chains below were found in one sample sequenced in a study of blood T cell repertoires in COVID-19. Using immunoSEQ multiplex PCR, the repertoire was profiled, and TCRdb retains in-frame clones only, with some absent. The top ten hold around 19% of the sample, which has 150,000 to 200,000 clones, roughly 80% seen once. Specimen: peripheral blood. The receptors come from a woman of 80 years or more with acute or convalescent COVID-19.

Only a few counts were recorded for this clone. The chain is built from TRBV2 and TRBJ2-2; D perhaps matches TRBD2 (6 bases). The V gene lost 11 bases and the J gene lost 4 bases, with 17 bases spanning the gap. Germline V gene sequence: CDR1 SNHLY, CDR2 FYNNEI. The CDR3 runs 14 residues. In DNA form, the CDR3 reads TGTGCCGGAGGGCGGTCCCGAGGCACCGGGGAGCTGTTTTTT. Its protein product is CAGGRSRGTGELFF. Full variable domain (remainder filled in from reference TRBV2 and TRBJ2-2): EPEVTQTPSHQVTQMGQEVILRCVPISNHLYFYWYRQILGQKVEFLVSFYNNEISEKSEIFDDQFSVERPDGSNFTLKIRSTKLEDSAMYFCAGGRSRGTGELFFGEGSRLTVL.

This rearrangement joins TRBV3-1 (or the pseudogene TRBV3-2) to TRBJ2-5; 7 positions agree with TRBD2. The germline CDR1 and CDR2 sequences are LGHDT and YNNKEL (reference sequence). The CDR3 is 16 residues long. Trimming cost V 4 bases and J 9 bases; bases outside gene matches: 17. CDR3 residues: CASSPLTRGEYKPQYF. CDR3 coding DNA: TGTGCCAGCAGCCCGTTAACTCGGGGGGAGTACAAACCCCAGTACTTC.